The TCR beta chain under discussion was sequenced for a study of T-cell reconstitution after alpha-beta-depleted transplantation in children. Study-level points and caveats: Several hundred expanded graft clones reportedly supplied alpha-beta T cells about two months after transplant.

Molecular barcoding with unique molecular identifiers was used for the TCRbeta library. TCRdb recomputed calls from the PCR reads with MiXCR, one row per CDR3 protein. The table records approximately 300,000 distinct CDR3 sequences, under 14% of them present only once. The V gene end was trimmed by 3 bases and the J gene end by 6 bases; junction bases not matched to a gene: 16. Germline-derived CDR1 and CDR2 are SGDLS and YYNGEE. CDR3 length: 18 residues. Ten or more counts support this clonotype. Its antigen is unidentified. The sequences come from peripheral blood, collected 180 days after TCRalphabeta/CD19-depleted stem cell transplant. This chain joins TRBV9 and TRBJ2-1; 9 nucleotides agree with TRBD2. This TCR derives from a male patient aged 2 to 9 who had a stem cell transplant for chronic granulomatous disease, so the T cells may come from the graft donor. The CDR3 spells CASSGRVLAGESINEQFF. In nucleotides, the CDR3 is TGTGCCAGCAGCGGCAGGGTCTTAGCGGGGGAATCCATCAATGAGCAGTTCTTC.